The 21 T cell receptor beta chains reported below all come from one sample, sequenced in a study of blood T cell repertoires in COVID-19 (dated by TCRdb to 2019 to 2021). Receptors were amplified or captured by the immunoSEQ multiplex PCR assay. The immuneACCESS repertoire file appears here via TCRdb, limited to in-frame rearrangements. These files lack a portion of the clones; in checked studies, under half of the deficit traces to unresolved V genes, and the cause of the others is not known. The sample table contains about 67,000 clones; only one count was recorded for 70% to 90% of them. The ten largest clones add up to around a fifth of the sample. The sample taken for sequencing was peripheral blood. The receptors stem from a woman of 80 years or more with acute or convalescent COVID-19.

The chain employs TRBV4-2 and TRBJ2-1, with unresolved D. Trimming pared 0 bases from V and 2 bases from J, leaving 11 bases between. The germline CDR1 and CDR2 sequences are LGHNA and YNFKEQ. The CDR3 is 16 amino acids. CDR3 loop: CASSQDWATPYNEQFF. As DNA, the CDR3 is TGTGCCAGCAGCCAAGATTGGGCGACCCCCTACAATGAGCAGTTCTTC.

V and J are TRBV7-9 and TRBJ2-4; D possibly corresponds to TRBD2 (8 bases). The CDR3 is 17 residues long. The ends were cut back, 6 bases at V and 0 bases at J, with 18 bases in the middle. Germline loops: CDR1 SEHNR, CDR2 FQNEAQ (reference sequence). The chain's CDR3 is CASSTRGGQLAKNIQYF. DNA for the CDR3: TGTGCCAGCAGTACCCGGGGGGGACAGCTAGCCAAAAACATTCAGTACTTC.

The chain employs TRBV5-1 and TRBJ2-5; 7 positions match TRBD2. The CDR3 runs to 14 residues. The germline V gene has CDR1 SGHRS and CDR2 YFSETQ. The V segment lost 1 base and the J segment 3 bases; nucleotides outside the gene matches: 3. CDR3 in amino acids: CASSLSSGEETQYF. In DNA, the CDR3 is TGCGCCAGCAGCTTGTCTAGCGGAGAAGAGACCCAGTACTTC.

This sequence joins TRBV6-6 and TRBJ2-2; D perhaps matches TRBD1 (5 bases). CDR1 MNHNY and CDR2 SVGAGI come from the germline V gene (reference sequence). The CDR3 runs to 14 residues. Trimming removed 2 bases from V and 3 bases from J, with 7 bases in between. For the CDR3, the DNA is TGTGCCAGCAGTTACGCGACAGACACCGGGGAGCTGTTTTTT. Translation gives CASSYATDTGELFF.

The chain is built from TRBV7-9 and TRBJ2-1; 9 bases map to TRBD1. The germline V gene encodes CDR1 SEHNR and CDR2 FQNEAQ (reference sequence). The CDR3 has 14 residues. With 4 bases clipped from V and 9 bases from J, the junction kept 7 bases outside the gene matches. The CDR3 here is CASSWRTGAGEQFF. The DNA of the CDR3 is TGTGCCAGCAGCTGGCGGACAGGGGCAGGTGAGCAGTTCTTC.

The CDR3 loop is CASSSGLAGVYEQFF. The CDR3 DNA reads as TGTGCCAGCAGTTCGGGACTAGCGGGAGTCTATGAGCAGTTCTTC. This rearrangement joins TRBV3-1 (or the pseudogene TRBV3-2) to TRBJ2-1, with TRBD2 matching 14 bases. The CDR3 is 15 residues long. Per germline, CDR1 LGHDT and CDR2 YNNKEL (reference sequence). With V trimmed by 6 bases and J by 8 bases, 6 bases remained unmatched.

The V gene is TRBV7-2, the J gene TRBJ2-7; no firm D call. Trimming took off 4 bases at V and 3 bases at J, with 13 bases between the two ends. Germline V lookup: CDR1 SGHTA, CDR2 FQGNSA. The CDR3 spans 14 residues. The CDR3 spells CASSSNQVNYEQYF. The CDR3 coding sequence is TGTGCCAGCAGCTCAAACCAGGTTAACTACGAGCAGTACTTC.

This clone has just one count. The chain links TRBV6-5 to TRBJ1-5; weak D call: TRBD1 (5 bases). V was pared by 2 bases and J by 1 base, with 6 bases between. The CDR3 runs 14 residues. CDR1 is MNHEY and CDR2 is SVGAGI in the germline V gene. The CDR3 nucleotides are TGTGCCAGCAGTTACCGACAGAGCAATCAGCCCCAGCATTTT. Its protein is CASSYRQSNQPQHF.

The CDR3 coding sequence is TGCGCCAGCAGTCCGGGGGGAATGAACACTGAAGCTTTCTTT. It translates to CASSPGGMNTEAFF. V usage is TRBV5-1 and J usage is TRBJ1-1; D might be TRBD1 (5 bases). The CDR3 runs to 14 residues. The germline V gene encodes CDR1 SGHRS and CDR2 YFSETQ. The V end was cut by 5 bases, the J end by 0 bases, with 11 bases between.

This clone was seen a few times. The CDR3 DNA is TGTGCCAGCAGCAGCGGCTCCTACGAGCAGTACTTC. Translating it yields CASSSGSYEQYF. The chain has TRBV28 and TRBJ2-7; perhaps TRBD2 as D (5 bases). Per the germline V gene, CDR1 is MDHEN and CDR2 is SYDVKM. Trimming removed 6 bases at V and 0 bases at J, with 6 bases between. The CDR3 length is 12 residues.

For the CDR3, the DNA is TGCGCCAGCAGTTCGAGGACAGGGGATGAAAAACTGTTTTTT. Translated, it gives CASSSRTGDEKLFF. V and J are TRBV4-1 and TRBJ1-4, with 9 nucleotides matching TRBD1. CDR1 is MGHRA and CDR2 is YSYEKL in the germline V gene. With 6 bases clipped from V and 6 bases from J, the junction kept 5 bases outside the gene matches. The CDR3 loop spans 14 amino acids.

J is TRBJ1-3 and V is TRBV6-2 or TRBV6-3, with 7 bases lining up with TRBD1. Per germline, CDR1 MNHEY and CDR2 SVGEGT. The J segment lost 3 bases and the V segment lost 5 bases, leaving 4 bases of the junction unmatched. This CDR3 is built from 14 residues. CDR3 bases: TGTGCCAGCAGTCTCCGGGACAGTGGAAACACCATATATTTT. It translates to CASSLRDSGNTIYF.

The chain joins TRBV7-9 to TRBJ2-1; 8 nucleotides line up with TRBD1. Looked up from germline, CDR1 is SEHNR and CDR2 is FQNEAQ (reference sequence). J was trimmed by 1 base and V by 5 bases; bases with no gene match: 7. The CDR3 spans 16 residues. Written as DNA, the CDR3 is TGTGCCAGCAGCCGGAGAGGGACAGGTTCCTACAATGAGCAGTTCTTC. This sequence encodes CASSRRGTGSYNEQFF.

The chain employs TRBV7-2 and TRBJ1-6; a weak D match, TRBD1 (6 bases). This CDR3 spans 17 amino acids. The V and J ends lost 6 bases and 3 bases respectively, with 18 bases between them. Germline values: CDR1 SGHTA, CDR2 FQGNSA. The CDR3 sequence is CASRSRGGVDYNSPLHF. The CDR3 DNA follows: TGTGCCAGCAGGTCAAGGGGGGGGGTAGACTATAATTCACCCCTCCACTTT.

The chain joins TRBV19 to TRBJ1-5; unclear D gene. Germline lookup yields CDR1 LNHDA and CDR2 SQIVND (reference sequence). There are 16 residues in the CDR3. Trimming took 8 bases from V and 0 from J, leaving 17 bases between them. The CDR3 bases are TGTGCCAGTGGAATACCCAGGTCTAATAGCAATCAGCCCCAGCATTTT. Its protein is CASGIPRSNSNQPQHF.

The rearrangement uses TRBV2 and TRBJ2-1; 7 bases are a match to TRBD1. The V gene end was trimmed by 3 bases and the J gene end by 15 bases; junction bases not matched to a gene: 11. The CDR3 consists of 13 residues. Per germline, CDR1 SNHLY and CDR2 FYNNEI. CDR3 sequence: CASSDDRDRVRFF. The CDR3 nucleotides read TGTGCCAGCAGTGATGACAGGGACCGAGTGCGGTTCTTC.

This clone appeared once. This chain's CDR3 is CASSQGAPLAGGTRELFF. CDR3 coding DNA: TGCGCCAGCAGCCAAGGGGCCCCACTAGCGGGAGGGACCCGGGAGCTGTTTTTT. The chain is built from TRBV4-1 and TRBJ2-2, with 13 bases identical to TRBD2. After removal of 1 base from V and 9 bases from J, the junction contained 11 bases not matched to a gene. This CDR3 contains 18 residues. CDR1 is MGHRA, CDR2 YSYEKL, per germline.

In DNA form, the CDR3 reads TGTGCCAGCAGCCTGACTTCGAGCTCTGGAAACACCATATATTTT. Its protein is CASSLTSSSGNTIYF. The rearrangement joins TRBV7-6 to TRBJ1-3, with unresolved D. Between the trimmed V and J ends, which lost 5 bases and 0 bases, there was a span of 11 bases. This CDR3 region has 15 residues. From germline, CDR1 is SGHVS and CDR2 FNYEAQ.

V and J are TRBV29-1 and TRBJ2-5, with 13 bases that match TRBD2. V trimming: 0 bases; J trimming: 5 bases; junction bases outside the gene matches: 15. This CDR3 is 19 amino acids long. Germline loops: CDR1 SQVTM, CDR2 ANQGSEA. CDR3 nucleotide sequence: TGCAGCGTTGAAGATACGGGATTAGGACTAGCGGGAGTCCGGGAGACCCAGTACTTC. Protein: CSVEDTGLGLAGVRETQYF. The variable domain in full, with the rest retrieved from reference TRBV29-1 and TRBJ2-5, is SAVISQKPSRDICQRGTSLTIQCQVDSQVTMMFWYRQQPGQSLTLIATANQGSEATYESGFVIDKFPISRPNLTFSTLTVSNMSPEDSSIYLCSVEDTGLGLAGVRETQYFGPGTRLLVL.

A few counts support this clone. This rearrangement joins TRBV27 to TRBJ2-7, with TRBD2 as a possible D gene (6 bases). This CDR3 is built from 15 residues. V was clipped by 0 bases and J by 2 bases, with 11 bases between them. Germline V CDR1 and CDR2: MNHEY, SMNVEV (reference sequence). CDR3 in DNA: TGTGCCAGCAGTTTATCCCCCAGGGAGGCCTACGAGCAGTACTTC. Translated, it gives CASSLSPREAYEQYF.

The V and J genes are TRBV6-5 and TRBJ1-1, with 8 positions matching TRBD1. This CDR3 contains 14 residues. V lost 6 bases, J lost 6 bases, and 9 bases stayed unmatched. CDR1 and CDR2 (germline): MNHEY, SVGAGI. The CDR3 loop reads CASRTRQGQAEAFF. DNA for the CDR3: TGTGCCAGCAGGACCAGACAGGGGCAGGCTGAAGCTTTCTTT.